These 28 T cell receptor beta chains were sequenced from one sample in a study of cytomegalovirus exposure and HLA in healthy donors. Both 60 Vbeta primers and 13 Jbeta primers went into the PCR. Profiling relied on immunoSEQ multiplex PCR, and the TCRdb table lists in-frame clones only, not all of them. The sample yields about 140,000 clones, approximately 76% seen once. The sample taken for sequencing was PBMCs. Receptors originate from a man in his forties in good health and CMV-seronegative.

The chain joins TRBV5-1 to TRBJ1-6; D gene unclear. Germline CDR1 SGHRS, CDR2 YFSETQ. Trimming pared 0 bases from V and 5 bases from J, leaving 6 bases between. The CDR3 is 14 amino acids. This CDR3 reads CASSLDRNNSPLHF. As DNA, the CDR3 is TGCGCCAGCAGCTTGGACAGAAATAATTCACCCCTCCACTTT.

This clone was picked up one time. V and J are TRBV2 and TRBJ2-3, with TRBD1 matching 9 bases. Trimming cost V 6 bases and J 3 bases; bases outside gene matches: 4. CDR3 length: 14 amino acids. Germline CDR1 SNHLY, CDR2 FYNNEI. The CDR3 loop is CASRTGGVTDTQYF. DNA of the CDR3: TGTGCCAGCAGGACAGGGGGTGTAACAGATACGCAGTATTTT. Full variable domain (rest looked up from reference TRBV2 and TRBJ2-3): EPEVTQTPSHQVTQMGQEVILRCVPISNHLYFYWYRQILGQKVEFLVSFYNNEISEKSEIFDDQFSVERPDGSNFTLKIRSTKLEDSAMYFCASRTGGVTDTQYFGPGTRLTVL.

The chain uses TRBV27 and TRBJ2-7, with 10 bases fitting TRBD1. V shed 3 bases and J 12 bases; nucleotides not matched to a gene: 17. CDR1 is MNHEY, CDR2 SMNVEV, per germline (reference sequence). The CDR3 contains 16 residues. The DNA of the CDR3 is TGTGCCAGCAGTTTGACAACCGGGACAGGGGCCGACACAGCGTACTTC. It specifies CASSLTTGTGADTAYF.

The rearrangement uses TRBV6-6 and TRBJ2-5; 10 bases are shared with TRBD2. V was pared by 6 bases and J by 2 bases, with 6 bases of the junction left unmatched. Germline V lookup: CDR1 MNHNY, CDR2 SVGAGI (reference sequence). The CDR3 sequence is 15 residues long. The CDR3 is CASRLAGGVQETQYF. The CDR3 nucleotides are TGTGCCAGCAGATTAGCGGGAGGAGTACAAGAGACCCAGTACTTC.

The V call is TRBV25-1, the J call TRBJ2-7, with D perhaps TRBD2 (7 bases). Trimming pared 4 bases from V and 2 bases from J, leaving 18 bases between. This CDR3 is built from 16 residues. Per the germline V gene, CDR1 is MGHDK and CDR2 is SYGVNS. CDR3 residues: CASSVGGAESTYEQYF. The CDR3 DNA reads TGTGCCAGCAGTGTGGGGGGGGCCGAAAGCACCTACGAGCAGTACTTC.

This chain links TRBV5-4 with TRBJ2-7; D may be TRBD1 (6 bases). Trimming removed 0 bases from V and 4 bases from J, with 14 bases in between. The CDR3 length is 15 residues. CDR1 and CDR2 from the germline V gene are SGHNT and YYREEE (reference sequence). CDR3 region: CASSLEQGGTYEQYF. The CDR3, as DNA: TGTGCCAGCAGCTTGGAACAGGGCGGTACGTACGAGCAGTACTTC.

The rearrangement links TRBV28 to TRBJ1-4; a weak D match, TRBD1 (6 bases). Germline loops: CDR1 MDHEN, CDR2 SYDVKM. Trimming took off 5 bases at V and 0 bases at J, with 19 bases between the two ends. CDR3 size: 18 residues. Written as DNA, the CDR3 is TGTGCCAGCAGTATCCGGACAGTCTCTTTCGCAACTAATGAAAAACTGTTTTTT. The encoded protein is CASSIRTVSFATNEKLFF.

This chain uses TRBV7-2 with TRBJ2-2, with 8 bases fitting TRBD2. Trimming removed 2 bases from V and 4 bases from J; junction bases left unmatched: 3. The CDR3 totals 15 residues. Per the germline V gene, CDR1 is SGHTA and CDR2 is FQGNSA. The CDR3 DNA sequence: TGTGCCAGCAGCTTAACTAGCGGCATCACCGGGGAGCTGTTTTTT. Its translation: CASSLTSGITGELFF.

The chain has TRBV7-9 and TRBJ2-7, with 9 bases aligning to TRBD1. V dropped 0 bases and J dropped 5; count of bases not matched to a gene: 8. The germline CDR1 and CDR2 sequences are SEHNR and FQNEAQ (reference sequence). The CDR3 is made up of 16 amino acids. The CDR3, as DNA: TGTGCCAGCAGCTTAGCTCCCGGGACAGGGTTCAACGAGCAGTACTTC. Amino acid sequence: CASSLAPGTGFNEQYF.

V and J are TRBV6-1 and TRBJ2-3; D possibly corresponds to TRBD2 (6 bases). Germline V gene lookup returns CDR1 MNHNS and CDR2 SASEGT. Trimming cost V 1 base and J 0 bases, with 11 bases left between them. There are 16 residues in the CDR3. CDR3 residues: CASSEGRGVSTDTQYF. The DNA for the CDR3 is TGTGCCAGCAGTGAAGGGAGGGGCGTTAGCACAGATACGCAGTATTTT.

The rearrangement joins TRBV4-3 to TRBJ2-7; 12 nucleotides agree with TRBD2. Trimming took 0 bases from V and 3 from J; bases not matched to a gene: 6. The germline gives CDR1 LGHNA, CDR2 YSLEER. The CDR3 covers 17 residues. The CDR3 DNA sequence: TGCGCCAGCAGCCAAGATCGGCTAGCGGGGGGGGACTACGAGCAGTACTTC. Protein: CASSQDRLAGGDYEQYF.

The rearrangement joins TRBV5-5 to TRBJ2-5, with 8 bases that match TRBD1. Germline V gene lookup returns CDR1 SGHKS and CDR2 YYEKEE (reference sequence). J lost 2 bases, V lost 0 bases, and 3 bases had no gene match. This CDR3 has 15 residues. The DNA of the CDR3 is TGTGCCAGCAGCTTGGAGGACAGGGTACAAGAGACCCAGTACTTC. It specifies CASSLEDRVQETQYF.

V usage is TRBV7-2 and J usage is TRBJ2-7; the match to TRBD1 covers 11 bases. The trim removed 5 bases at V and 0 bases at J, leaving 6 bases unmatched. The CDR3 consists of 16 residues. Germline assignment: CDR1 SGHTA and CDR2 FQGNSA. The CDR3 is CASSPGTGGSSYEQYF. The CDR3, as DNA: TGTGCCAGCAGCCCAGGGACAGGGGGGAGCTCCTACGAGCAGTACTTC.

This clone occurred a few times. The CDR3 sequence is CASSIAAAGGQETQYF. The CDR3, as DNA: TGTGCCAGTAGTATAGCAGCGGCAGGGGGCCAAGAGACCCAGTACTTC. This chain connects TRBV19 to TRBJ2-5; TRBD1 agrees at 7 bases. Germline V CDR1 and CDR2: LNHDA, SQIVND (reference sequence). Losses at the gene ends were 1 base for V and 1 base for J; bases not matched to a gene: 6. The CDR3 has 16 amino acids.

V is TRBV7-3 and J is TRBJ2-3; D remains unclear. The CDR3 spans 16 residues. In germline, CDR1 is SGHTA, CDR2 FQGTGA. V was shortened by 5 bases and J by 1 base, with 16 bases between the two germline ends. As DNA, the CDR3 is TGTGCCAGCAGCCTTGAGCCGGAGATGCGCACAGATACGCAGTATTTT. It is translated as CASSLEPEMRTDTQYF. The whole variable domain, remainder taken from reference TRBV7-3 and TRBJ2-3, is GAGVSQTPSNKVTEKGKYVELRCDPISGHTALYWYRQSLGQGPEFLIYFQGTGAADDSGLPNDRFFAVRPEGSVSTLKIQRTERGDSAVYLCASSLEPEMRTDTQYFGPGTRLTVL.

Notes on this clone: Different DNA sequences within this sample yield the same CDR3. The chain links TRBV28 to TRBJ2-2; 7 bases match TRBD1. The V gene's germline CDR1 is MDHEN and CDR2 SYDVKM. The length of the CDR3 is 16 residues. V lost 3 bases and J lost 4; bases outside the gene matches: 8. The CDR3 coding sequence is TGTGCCAGCAGTTTCCTAGGGGGCCGGCGCACCGGGGAGCTGTTTTTT. Protein sequence: CASSFLGGRRTGELFF. Combining the CDR3 with reference TRBV28 and TRBJ2-2 gives the whole variable domain DVKVTQSSRYLVKRTGEKVFLECVQDMDHENMFWYRQDPGLGLRLIYFSYDVKMKEKGDIPEGYSVSREKKERFSLILESASTNQTSMYLCASSFLGGRRTGELFFGEGSRLTVL.

The rearrangement joins TRBV18 to TRBJ2-7; 11 positions agree with TRBD2. The CDR3 covers 14 residues. Germline values: CDR1 KGHSH, CDR2 LQKENI. V was clipped by 2 bases and J by 6 bases; unmatched bases: 3. The CDR3 DNA follows: TGTGCCAGCTCACCAACTAGCGGGAGCGGCGAGCAGTACTTC. Its protein product is CASSPTSGSGEQYF.

As regards this clone: Compared with germline, one end of the junction differs, possibly owing to a read error. This chain joins TRBV25-1 and TRBJ1-1, with 7 bases aligning to TRBD1. The CDR3 covers 13 residues. In germline, CDR1 is MGHDK, CDR2 SYGVNS. The CDR3 is CASSGGQTTEAFF. As DNA, the CDR3 is TGTGCCAGTAGTGGGGGACAGACTACCGAAGCTTTCTTT.

The rearrangement uses TRBV6-5 and TRBJ2-7; D perhaps matches TRBD1 (6 bases). The germline V and J ends were trimmed by 5 bases and 0 bases, with 11 bases remaining between them. The CDR3 loop spans 14 amino acids. Germline V gene lookup returns CDR1 MNHEY and CDR2 SVGAGI. CDR3 sequence reads: CASSTDRYSYEQYF. For the CDR3, the DNA is TGTGCCAGCAGTACGGACAGATACTCCTACGAGCAGTACTTC.

Concerning this clone itself: This same CDR3 is encoded by further DNA sequences in the sample. The chain joins TRBV27 to TRBJ2-1; the match to TRBD2 covers 9 bases. The germline gives CDR1 MNHEY, CDR2 SMNVEV (reference sequence). The CDR3 runs 17 residues. Unmatched junction bases numbered 9, after V lost 6 bases and J lost 0 bases. CDR3 DNA sequence: TGTGCCAGCAGAGCGGGACTAGCAGGGAGCTCCTACAATGAGCAGTTCTTC. Its protein product is CASRAGLAGSSYNEQFF.

This clone was seen once. This chain connects TRBV6-5 to TRBJ2-7; 7 bases match TRBD2. The CDR3 spans 13 residues. CDR1 and CDR2 from the germline V gene are MNHEY and SVGAGI. J was trimmed by 4 bases and V by 6 bases; bases with no gene match: 6. This CDR3 is CASSGGIRYEQYF. DNA of the CDR3: TGTGCCAGCAGCGGGGGGATCCGGTACGAGCAGTACTTC.

The chain recombines TRBV5-1 with TRBJ2-3; tentative D call: TRBD2 (6 bases). The CDR3 covers 15 residues. CDR1 SGHRS and CDR2 YFSETQ come from the germline V gene. Trimming took off 1 base at V and 3 bases at J, with 12 bases between the two ends. The chain's CDR3 is CASSLSWGRTDTQYF. The CDR3 DNA reads TGCGCCAGCAGCTTGAGCTGGGGGAGGACAGATACGCAGTATTTT.

This clone was seen just once. The chain joins TRBV7-9 to TRBJ2-7; TRBD2 agrees at 8 bases. CDR3 length: 15 amino acids. With 5 bases clipped from V and 1 base from J, the junction kept 7 bases outside the gene matches. Per the germline V gene, CDR1 is SEHNR and CDR2 is FQNEAQ (reference sequence). This CDR3 reads CASSLVIAGSYEQYF. The CDR3 DNA sequence: TGTGCCAGCAGCCTCGTGATAGCGGGGTCCTACGAGCAGTACTTC.

The chain couples TRBV7-2 to TRBJ2-1; 7 nucleotides agree with TRBD2. V lost 0 bases and J lost 2; bases outside the gene matches: 1. The CDR3 is 15 amino acids. Per the germline V gene, CDR1 is SGHTA and CDR2 is FQGNSA. The CDR3 loop reads CASSLAGGAYNEQFF. CDR3 in DNA: TGTGCCAGCAGCTTAGCGGGGGGGGCCTACAATGAGCAGTTCTTC.

The chain joins TRBV11-2 to TRBJ1-2; D call uncertain. V was shortened by 1 base and J by 8 bases, with 14 bases between the two germline ends. The V gene's germline CDR1 is SGHAT and CDR2 FQNNGV. The CDR3 contains 14 residues. CDR3 DNA: TGTGCCAGCAGCTTAGTCGGGTCCCCGGAGGGCTACACCTTC. It encodes CASSLVGSPEGYTF.

This chain joins TRBV4-1 and TRBJ2-3; 8 nucleotides agree with TRBD2. The CDR3 has 14 residues. The V gene end was trimmed by 6 bases and the J gene end by 3 bases; junction bases not matched to a gene: 5. The V gene's germline CDR1 is MGHRA and CDR2 YSYEKL. The CDR3 reads CASSPGGGTDTQYF. CDR3 DNA sequence: TGCGCCAGCAGTCCCGGCGGGGGGACAGATACGCAGTATTTT.

This clone was seen a single time. The chain joins TRBV5-6 to TRBJ1-4; D possibly corresponds to TRBD1 (6 bases). The CDR3 has 15 amino acids. The germline gives CDR1 SGHDT, CDR2 YYEEEE. Trimming shortened V by 0 bases and J by 4 bases, and 10 bases separated the two germline ends. Written as DNA, the CDR3 is TGTGCCAGCAGCTTGGCGGGACAAGATAATGAAAAACTGTTTTTT. This translates into CASSLAGQDNEKLFF.

This chain joins TRBV19 and TRBJ2-5; D is perhaps TRBD2 (7 bases). Trimming shortened V by 4 bases and J by 1 base, and 10 bases separated the two germline ends. The CDR3 runs 14 residues. Germline lookup yields CDR1 LNHDA and CDR2 SQIVND (reference sequence). As DNA, the CDR3 is TGTGCCAGTAGTAGCGGGGGCATCCAAGAGACCCAGTACTTC. This encodes CASSSGGIQETQYF.